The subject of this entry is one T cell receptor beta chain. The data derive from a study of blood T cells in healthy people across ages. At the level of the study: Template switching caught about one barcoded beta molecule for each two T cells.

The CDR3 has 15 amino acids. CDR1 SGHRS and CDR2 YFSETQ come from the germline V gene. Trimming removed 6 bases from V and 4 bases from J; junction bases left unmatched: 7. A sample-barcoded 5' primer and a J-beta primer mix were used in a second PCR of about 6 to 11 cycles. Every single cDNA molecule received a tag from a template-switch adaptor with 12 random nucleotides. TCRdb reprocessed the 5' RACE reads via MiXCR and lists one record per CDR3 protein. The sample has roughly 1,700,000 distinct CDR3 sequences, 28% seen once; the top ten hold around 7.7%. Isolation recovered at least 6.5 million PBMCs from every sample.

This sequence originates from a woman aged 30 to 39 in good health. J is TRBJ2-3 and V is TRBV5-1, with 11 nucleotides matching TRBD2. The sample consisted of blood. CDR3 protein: CASTRTSGLSDTQYF. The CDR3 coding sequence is TGCGCCAGCACCCGGACTAGCGGGTTATCAGATACGCAGTATTTT.